This record concerns one T cell receptor beta chain sequence. This entry belongs to a study of T cell changes during pregnancy in multiple sclerosis. The table came from immunoSEQ multiplex PCR; TCRdb's copy has only in-frame clones and leaves some out. The sample includes 85,000 to 100,000 clones, roughly 90% of them seen just once. CDR1 and CDR2 from the germline V gene are SGHKS and YYEKEE (reference sequence). Trimming left V 0 bases short and J 3 bases short, with 6 bases between. The CDR3 covers 13 residues. The V and J genes are TRBV5-5 and TRBJ1-2; D unclear. The TCR originated in a female donor with multiple sclerosis, enrolled in a pregnancy study. Sequences were derived from peripheral blood, sampled in the first trimester of pregnancy. CDR3 sequence (DNA): TGTGCCAGCAGCTTGGACAATTACTATGGCTACACCTTC. This encodes CASSLDNYYGYTF.